Below, 24 T cell receptor beta chains from the same sample are listed, as sequenced in a study of shared clonotypes between healthy human individuals (dated by TCRdb to 2018 to 2021). Libraries were constructed by the immunoSEQ multiplex PCR assay. TCRdb obtained this table from immuneACCESS and retained in-frame rearrangements with V and J assigned. These tables miss some clones; where compared with another copy, unresolved V genes account for less than half of the shortfall, and the remainder is unexplained. This sample gives approximately 1,500,000 clones in total; 98% of them show up just once. The ten largest account for less than 0.55% of the sample. The sequenced material came from naive CD4+ T cells sorted from blood. What the cell subset or site label conveys for this sample: CD45RA+ positively selected. Receptors were obtained from a man aged 30 to 39 in good health.

This chain uses TRBV11-1 with TRBJ2-7; TRBD2 is a possible D gene (6 bases). Germline V CDR1 and CDR2: SGHAT, FQDESV (reference sequence). This CDR3 has 15 amino acids. The V and J ends lost 3 bases and 3 bases respectively, with 15 bases between them. The CDR3 bases are TGTGCCAGCAGCTTGGGTTTAGCGGCTTACTACGAGCAGTACTTC. Amino acids: CASSLGLAAYYEQYF.

This clone came up once. The chain combines TRBV5-4 with TRBJ2-3; 7 bases agree with TRBD2. This CDR3 spans 15 amino acids. V shed 2 bases and J 2 bases; nucleotides not matched to a gene: 5. Germline V gene lookup returns CDR1 SGHNT and CDR2 YYREEE (reference sequence). This CDR3 is CASSFSSGLTDTQYF. The CDR3 coding sequence is TGTGCCAGCAGCTTTTCTAGCGGCCTCACAGATACGCAGTATTTT.

The rearrangement links TRBV5-4 to TRBJ2-7; D is tentatively TRBD1 or TRBD2 (5 bases each). CDR1 SGHNT and CDR2 YYREEE come from the germline V gene (reference sequence). This CDR3 contains 13 residues. V was pared by 0 bases and J by 5 bases, with 9 bases between. CDR3 protein: CASSLALGDEQYF. The CDR3 DNA reads TGTGCCAGCAGCTTGGCCCTGGGGGACGAGCAGTACTTC. The variable domain in full, with the rest retrieved from reference TRBV5-4 and TRBJ2-7, is ETGVTQSPTHLIKTRGQQVTLRCSSQSGHNTVSWYQQALGQGPQFIFQYYREEENGRGNFPPRFSGLQFPNYSSELNVNALELDDSALYLCASSLALGDEQYFGPGTRLTVT.

The chain joins TRBV11-2 to TRBJ2-7; 8 positions match TRBD2. The ends lost 1 base at V and 0 bases at J; junction bases unmatched: 11. Germline CDR1 reads SGHAT; CDR2 reads FQNNGV. The CDR3 contains 18 residues. In DNA, the CDR3 is TGTGCCAGCAGCTTAGCGCCCCGGGGGGGAGGGAACTCCTACGAGCAGTACTTC. This encodes CASSLAPRGGGNSYEQYF.

The chain uses TRBV30 and TRBJ2-7; no firm D call. The CDR3 is 13 residues long. The V end was cut by 0 bases, the J end by 5 bases, with 11 bases between. Per germline, CDR1 GTSNPN and CDR2 SVGIG (reference sequence). The CDR3 protein is CAWSVRKVDEQYF. The CDR3 DNA is TGTGCCTGGAGTGTACGAAAGGTGGACGAGCAGTACTTC.

Concerning this clone: Different DNA sequences within this sample yield the same CDR3. The V call is TRBV6-5, the J call TRBJ1-1; D is uncertain. The ends were cut back, 0 bases at V and 2 bases at J, with 10 bases in the middle. The CDR3 is made up of 15 amino acids. Per germline, CDR1 MNHEY and CDR2 SVGAGI. CDR3 in DNA: TGTGCCAGCAGTTACTCAGGGCAGTTAAACACTGAAGCTTTCTTT. Amino acid sequence: CASSYSGQLNTEAFF.

V usage is TRBV6-1 and J usage is TRBJ1-1; D gene ambiguous. CDR3 length: 12 residues. Per germline, CDR1 MNHNS and CDR2 SASEGT. The V end was cut by 2 bases, the J end by 10 bases, with 11 bases between. Here the CDR3 DNA reads TGTGCCAGCAGTGAATCTGGGGTAGGAGCTTTCTTT. Protein sequence: CASSESGVGAFF.

The chain recombines TRBV10-3 with TRBJ2-7; a possible D gene is TRBD1 (6 bases). CDR3 length equals 13 residues. The germline V gene has CDR1 ENHRY and CDR2 SYGVKD. Deletions cut 4 bases from V and 6 bases from J, with 13 bases between. This chain's CDR3 is CAISAIRDTEQYF. Written as DNA, the CDR3 is TGTGCCATCAGTGCTATCCGGGACACCGAGCAGTACTTC.

The CDR3 loop reads CSVAPRLNAYEQYF. DNA for the CDR3: TGCAGCGTCGCCCCGCGACTGAATGCCTACGAGCAGTACTTC. This chain uses TRBV29-1 with TRBJ2-7; D remains ambiguous. Germline loops: CDR1 SQVTM, CDR2 ANQGSEA. The CDR3 totals 14 residues. The germline V and J ends were trimmed by 6 bases and 2 bases, with 17 bases remaining between them.

DNA of the CDR3: TGTGCCAGCAGTTTGTTTGGTGGACAGTTCAATCAGCCCCAGCATTTT. This translates into CASSLFGGQFNQPQHF. The chain has TRBV28 and TRBJ1-5; maybe TRBD1 (6 bases). Trimming pared 3 bases from V and 3 bases from J, leaving 15 bases between. The CDR3 is 16 residues long. Germline V gene data show CDR1 as MDHEN and CDR2 as SYDVKM.

The chain couples TRBV7-2 to TRBJ2-5; D remains ambiguous. The CDR3 totals 14 residues. Per germline, CDR1 SGHTA and CDR2 FQGNSA. Trimming took 4 bases from V and 9 from J, leaving 18 bases between them. The DNA of the CDR3 is TGTGCCAGCAGCTCATATAAGGGCGAGGCGGCCCAGTACTTC. This translates into CASSSYKGEAAQYF.

The gene calls are TRBV28 and TRBJ1-1; the D is unclear. Trimming took 2 bases from V and 2 from J, leaving 6 bases between them. The germline V gene has CDR1 MDHEN and CDR2 SYDVKM. CDR3 size: 13 residues. CDR3 protein: CASSLNFNTEAFF. The CDR3 DNA reads as TGTGCCAGCAGTTTAAACTTCAACACTGAAGCTTTCTTT.

The chain has TRBV14 and TRBJ2-3; 9 bases agree with TRBD2. Germline V gene sequence: CDR1 SGHDN, CDR2 FVKESK. The CDR3 spans 13 residues. V dropped 5 bases and J dropped 6; count of bases not matched to a gene: 3. The CDR3 nucleotides read TGTGCCAGCAGCTTAGCGGGAGTTGATACGCAGTATTTT. This sequence encodes CASSLAGVDTQYF.

The V gene is TRBV19, the J gene TRBJ2-1; D not resolved. V lost 10 bases, J lost 4 bases, and 8 bases lay in between. Per germline, CDR1 LNHDA and CDR2 SQIVND (reference sequence). The CDR3 loop spans 11 amino acids. In DNA, the CDR3 is TGTGCCACCAATAAGTACAATGAGCAGTTCTTC. This translates into CATNKYNEQFF.

The V gene is TRBV7-8, the J gene TRBJ2-1; 9 positions match TRBD2. Trimming took 1 base from V and 7 from J; bases not matched to a gene: 11. Germline CDR1 and CDR2: SGHVS and FQNEAQ. The CDR3 extends over 17 amino acids. The CDR3 nucleotides are TGTGCCAGCAGCTTAGTGGGTCCTAGCGGGGTTCTAAATGAGCAGTTCTTC. It is translated as CASSLVGPSGVLNEQFF.

The CDR3 loop reads CASSSRAVYEQYF. The CDR3 DNA reads as TGTGCCAGCAGCTCCAGAGCTGTATACGAGCAGTACTTC. The gene calls are TRBV7-2 and TRBJ2-7; no firm D call. This CDR3 contains 13 residues. V lost 4 bases, J lost 4 bases, and 11 bases lay in between. Germline V CDR1 and CDR2: SGHTA, FQGNSA.

The chain carries TRBV5-1 and TRBJ2-7; 8 bases align to TRBD2. V lost 4 bases and J lost 0; bases outside the gene matches: 6. This CDR3 has 15 residues. Germline V gene data show CDR1 as SGHRS and CDR2 as YFSETQ. CDR3 bases: TGCGCCAGCAGCCGACTAGCGAAGGCCTCCTACGAGCAGTACTTC. The encoded protein is CASSRLAKASYEQYF.

The chain carries TRBV29-1 and TRBJ2-3, with D maybe TRBD1 (5 bases). CDR1 is SQVTM, CDR2 ANQGSEA, per germline. The ends were cut back, 4 bases at V and 0 bases at J, with 11 bases in the middle. The CDR3 has 14 amino acids. The CDR3 region is CSVVMTVSTDTQYF. The CDR3 nucleotides are TGCAGCGTTGTGATGACAGTTAGCACAGATACGCAGTATTTT.

The chain's CDR3 is CSAAGLEAFF. CDR3 coding DNA: TGCAGTGCTGCGGGGCTAGAAGCTTTCTTT. The chain combines TRBV20-1 with TRBJ1-1, with a tentative D call TRBD1 (5 bases). This CDR3 contains 10 residues. Germline values: CDR1 DFQATT, CDR2 SNEGSKA (reference sequence). The V end was cut by 5 bases, the J end by 8 bases, with 9 bases between.

In this sample, this clone turned up once. V is TRBV9 and J is TRBJ2-1; D unresolved. In germline, CDR1 is SGDLS, CDR2 YYNGEE. This CDR3 region has 17 residues. The V gene lost 0 bases and the J gene lost 0 bases, with 13 bases spanning the gap. CDR3 in DNA: TGTGCCAGCAGCGTAGGTCCTTTCCAGAGCTCCTACAATGAGCAGTTCTTC. The encoded protein is CASSVGPFQSSYNEQFF.

This chain uses TRBV7-2 with TRBJ2-7; D not resolved. In germline, CDR1 is SGHTA, CDR2 FQGNSA. V gave up 3 bases and J gave up 2 bases, with 5 bases separating them. The CDR3 is made up of 12 amino acids. The CDR3 bases are TGTGCCAGCAGCTTGATGACCTACGAGCAGTACTTC. This codes for CASSLMTYEQYF.

The chain is built from TRBV28 and TRBJ1-3; no clear D gene. There are 15 residues in the CDR3. CDR1 is MDHEN and CDR2 is SYDVKM in the germline V gene. V gave up 5 bases and J gave up 0 bases, with 11 bases separating them. CDR3 in DNA: TGTGCCAGCAGTCCCCAGATGAACTCTGGAAACACCATATATTTT. It translates to CASSPQMNSGNTIYF.

This chain links TRBV19 with TRBJ2-3; 8 bases fit TRBD2. The CDR3 has 15 amino acids. V was pared by 6 bases and J by 2 bases, with 7 bases of the junction left unmatched. Germline V gene lookup returns CDR1 LNHDA and CDR2 SQIVND (reference sequence). CDR3 sequence reads: CASSKGLAATDTQYF. CDR3 sequence (DNA): TGTGCCAGTAGCAAAGGACTAGCAGCCACAGATACGCAGTATTTT.

As DNA, the CDR3 is TGTGCCAGCAGCTTGGCCCACAAGCGGGAGGGCCCTTGGACAGATACGCAGTATTTT. It specifies CASSLAHKREGPWTDTQYF. The V call is TRBV5-8, the J call TRBJ2-3, with TRBD2 identical over 10 bases. With V trimmed by 0 bases and J by 3 bases, 13 bases remained unmatched. CDR3 length: 19 residues. Germline V CDR1 and CDR2: SGHTS, YDEGEE. Variable domain in full (rest from reference TRBV5-8 and TRBJ2-3): EAGVTQSPTHLIKTRGQQATLRCSPISGHTSVYWYQQALGLGLQFLLWYDEGEERNRGNFPPRFSGRQFPNYSSELNVNALELEDSALYLCASSLAHKREGPWTDTQYFGPGTRLTVL.